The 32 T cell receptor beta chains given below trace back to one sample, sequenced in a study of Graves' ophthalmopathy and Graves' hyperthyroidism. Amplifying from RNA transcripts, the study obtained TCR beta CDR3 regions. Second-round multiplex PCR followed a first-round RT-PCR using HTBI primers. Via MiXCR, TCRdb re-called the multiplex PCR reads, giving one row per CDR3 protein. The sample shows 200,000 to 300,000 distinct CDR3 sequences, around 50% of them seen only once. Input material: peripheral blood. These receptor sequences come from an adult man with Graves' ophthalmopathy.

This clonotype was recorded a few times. The CDR3 is CASRAGQENYGYTF. CDR3 nucleotides: TGTGCCAGCAGGGCCGGCCAGGAGAACTATGGCTACACCTTC. The chain has TRBV5-4 and TRBJ1-2, with D unclear. Trimming removed 5 bases from V and 2 bases from J, with 13 bases in between. Germline CDR1 reads SGHNT; CDR2 reads YYREEE (reference sequence). CDR3 length: 14 residues.

This CDR3 is CASSMQRDSNQPQHF. The DNA for the CDR3 is TGTGCCAGTAGTATGCAAAGGGATAGCAATCAGCCCCAGCATTTT. The chain carries TRBV19 and TRBJ1-5; D is unresolved. Germline V CDR1 and CDR2: LNHDA, SQIVND (reference sequence). This CDR3 has 15 residues. V was clipped by 3 bases and J by 0 bases, with 9 bases between them.

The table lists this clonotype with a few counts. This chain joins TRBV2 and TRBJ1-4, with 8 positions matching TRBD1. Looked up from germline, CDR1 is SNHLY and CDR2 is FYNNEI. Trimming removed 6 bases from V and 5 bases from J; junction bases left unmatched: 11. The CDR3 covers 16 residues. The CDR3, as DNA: TGTGCCAGCAGCTCCTGGACAGGGTTGGTCAATGAAAAACTGTTTTTT. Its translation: CASSSWTGLVNEKLFF.

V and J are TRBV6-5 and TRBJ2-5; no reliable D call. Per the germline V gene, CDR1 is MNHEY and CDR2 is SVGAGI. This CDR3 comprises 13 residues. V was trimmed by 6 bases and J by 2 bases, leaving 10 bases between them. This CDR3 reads CASSFNGQETQYF. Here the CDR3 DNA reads TGTGCCAGCAGCTTTAATGGACAAGAGACCCAGTACTTC.

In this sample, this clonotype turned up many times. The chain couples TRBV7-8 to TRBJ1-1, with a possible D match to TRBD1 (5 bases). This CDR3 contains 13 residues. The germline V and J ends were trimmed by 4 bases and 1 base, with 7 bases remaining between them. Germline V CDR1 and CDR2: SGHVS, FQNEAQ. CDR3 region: CASSSGRNTEAFF. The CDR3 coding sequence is TGTGCCAGCAGCTCGGGGCGGAACACTGAAGCTTTCTTT.

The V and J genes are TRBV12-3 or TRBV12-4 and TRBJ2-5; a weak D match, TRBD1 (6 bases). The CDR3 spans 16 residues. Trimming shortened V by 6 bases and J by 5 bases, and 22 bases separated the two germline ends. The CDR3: CASRNREIGPRETQYF. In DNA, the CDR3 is TGTGCCAGCAGAAACAGGGAGATAGGACCCCGGGAGACCCAGTACTTC.

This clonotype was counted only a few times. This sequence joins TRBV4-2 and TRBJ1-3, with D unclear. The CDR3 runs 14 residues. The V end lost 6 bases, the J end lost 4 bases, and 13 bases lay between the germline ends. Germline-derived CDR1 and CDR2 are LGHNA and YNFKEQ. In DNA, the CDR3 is TGTGCCAGCAGGAGCGGGATGAGCGGAAACACCATATATTTT. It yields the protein CASRSGMSGNTIYF.

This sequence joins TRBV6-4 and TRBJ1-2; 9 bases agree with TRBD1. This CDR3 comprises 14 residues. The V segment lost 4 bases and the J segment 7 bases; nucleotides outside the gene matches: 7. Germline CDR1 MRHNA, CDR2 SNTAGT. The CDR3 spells CASSGLGQGFGYTF. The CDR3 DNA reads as TGTGCCAGCAGTGGCTTGGGACAGGGTTTTGGCTACACCTTC.

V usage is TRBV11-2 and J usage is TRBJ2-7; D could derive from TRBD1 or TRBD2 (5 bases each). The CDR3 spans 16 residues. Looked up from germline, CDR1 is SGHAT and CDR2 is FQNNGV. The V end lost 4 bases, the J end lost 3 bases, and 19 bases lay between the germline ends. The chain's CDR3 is CASSSRELTGRYEQYF. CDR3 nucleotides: TGTGCCAGCAGCTCCCGTGAACTTACGGGGCGCTACGAGCAGTACTTC.

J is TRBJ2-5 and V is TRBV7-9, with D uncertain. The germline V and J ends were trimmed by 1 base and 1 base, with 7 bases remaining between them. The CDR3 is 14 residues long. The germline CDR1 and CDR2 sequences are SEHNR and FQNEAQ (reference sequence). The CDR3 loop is CASSLGQVQETQYF. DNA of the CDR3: TGTGCCAGCAGCTTAGGGCAGGTCCAAGAGACCCAGTACTTC.

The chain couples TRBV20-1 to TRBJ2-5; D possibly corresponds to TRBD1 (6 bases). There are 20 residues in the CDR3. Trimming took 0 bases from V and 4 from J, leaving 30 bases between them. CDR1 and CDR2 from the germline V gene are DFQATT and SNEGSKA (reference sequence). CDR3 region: CSARDGFGTIKRGLIETQYF. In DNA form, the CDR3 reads TGCAGTGCTAGAGATGGATTCGGGACAATCAAGCGTGGTTTGATAGAGACCCAGTACTTC.

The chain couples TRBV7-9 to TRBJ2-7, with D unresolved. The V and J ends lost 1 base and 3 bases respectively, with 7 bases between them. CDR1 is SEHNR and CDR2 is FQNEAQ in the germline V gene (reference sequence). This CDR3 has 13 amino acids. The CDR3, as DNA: TGTGCCAGCAGCTTAGGTCCCCACTACGAGCAGTACTTC. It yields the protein CASSLGPHYEQYF.

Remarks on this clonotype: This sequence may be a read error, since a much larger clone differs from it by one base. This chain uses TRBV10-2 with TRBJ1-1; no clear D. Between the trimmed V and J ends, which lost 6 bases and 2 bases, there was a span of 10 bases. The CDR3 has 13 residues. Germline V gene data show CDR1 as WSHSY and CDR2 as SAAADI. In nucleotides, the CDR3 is TGCGCCAGCAGGGAGGAACATAACACTGAAGCTTTCTTT. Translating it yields CASREEHNTEAFF.

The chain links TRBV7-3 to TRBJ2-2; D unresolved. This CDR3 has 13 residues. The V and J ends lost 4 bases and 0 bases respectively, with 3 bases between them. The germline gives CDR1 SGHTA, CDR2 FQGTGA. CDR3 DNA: TGTGCCAGCAGCTCCTCGAACACCGGGGAGCTGTTTTTT. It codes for CASSSSNTGELFF. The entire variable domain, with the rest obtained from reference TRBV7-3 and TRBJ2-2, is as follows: GAGVSQTPSNKVTEKGKYVELRCDPISGHTALYWYRQSLGQGPEFLIYFQGTGAADDSGLPNDRFFAVRPEGSVSTLKIQRTERGDSAVYLCASSSSNTGELFFGEGSRLTVL.

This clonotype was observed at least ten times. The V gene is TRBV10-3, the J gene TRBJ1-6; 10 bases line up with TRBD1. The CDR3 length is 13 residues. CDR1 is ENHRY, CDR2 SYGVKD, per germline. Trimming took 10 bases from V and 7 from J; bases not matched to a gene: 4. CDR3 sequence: CATEGQGNSPLHF. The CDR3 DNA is TGTGCCACGGAGGGACAGGGGAATTCACCCCTCCACTTT.

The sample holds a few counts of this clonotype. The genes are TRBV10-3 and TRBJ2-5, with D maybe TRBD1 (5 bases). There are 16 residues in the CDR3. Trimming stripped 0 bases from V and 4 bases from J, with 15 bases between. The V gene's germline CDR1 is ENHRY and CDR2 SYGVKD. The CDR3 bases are TGTGCCATCAGTGAGTCTGGGCAGGGCCTAGGAGAGACCCAGTACTTC. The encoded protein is CAISESGQGLGETQYF.

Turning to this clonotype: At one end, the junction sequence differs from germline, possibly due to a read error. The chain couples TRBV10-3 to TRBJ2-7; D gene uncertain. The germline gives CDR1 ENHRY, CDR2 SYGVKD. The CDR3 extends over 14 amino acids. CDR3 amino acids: CASSLMAGSYEQYF. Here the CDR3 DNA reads TGTGCCAGCAGTTTAATGGCAGGCTCCTACGAGCAGTACTTC.

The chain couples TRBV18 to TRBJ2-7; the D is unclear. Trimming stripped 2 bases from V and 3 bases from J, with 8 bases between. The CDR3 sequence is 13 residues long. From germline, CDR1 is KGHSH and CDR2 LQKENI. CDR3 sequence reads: CASSPALLYEQYF. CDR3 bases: TGTGCCAGCTCACCAGCACTCCTCTACGAGCAGTACTTC.

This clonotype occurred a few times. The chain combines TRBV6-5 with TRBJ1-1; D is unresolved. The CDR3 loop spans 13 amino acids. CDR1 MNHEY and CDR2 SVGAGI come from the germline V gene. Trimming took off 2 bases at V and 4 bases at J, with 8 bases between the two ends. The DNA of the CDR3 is TGTGCCAGCAGTTACCTAGGACCCACTGAAGCTTTCTTT. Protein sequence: CASSYLGPTEAFF.

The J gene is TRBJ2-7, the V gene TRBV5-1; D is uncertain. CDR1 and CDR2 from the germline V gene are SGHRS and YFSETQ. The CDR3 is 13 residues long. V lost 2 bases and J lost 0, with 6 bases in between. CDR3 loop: CASSLGNSYEQYF. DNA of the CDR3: TGCGCCAGCAGCTTAGGGAACTCCTACGAGCAGTACTTC.

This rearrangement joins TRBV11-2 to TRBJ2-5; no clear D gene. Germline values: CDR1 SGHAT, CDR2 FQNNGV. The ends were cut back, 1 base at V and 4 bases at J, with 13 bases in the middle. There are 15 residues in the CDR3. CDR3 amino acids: CASSLGSERRETQYF. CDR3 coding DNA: TGTGCCAGCAGCTTAGGGTCTGAAAGGAGAGAGACCCAGTACTTC.

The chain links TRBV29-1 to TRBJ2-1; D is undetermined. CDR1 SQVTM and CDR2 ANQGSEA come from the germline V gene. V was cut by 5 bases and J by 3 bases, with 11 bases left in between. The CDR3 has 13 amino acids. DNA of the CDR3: TGCAGCGTTTGGCTAGAGAGCTACAATGAGCAGTTCTTC. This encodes CSVWLESYNEQFF.

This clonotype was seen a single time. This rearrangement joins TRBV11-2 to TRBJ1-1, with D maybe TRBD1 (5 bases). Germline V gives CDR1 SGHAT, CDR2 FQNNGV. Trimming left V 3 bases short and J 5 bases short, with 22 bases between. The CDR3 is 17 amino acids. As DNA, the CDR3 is TGTGCCAGCAGCTTCTACCCGAGAGGGGTGGGGAGGACTGAAGCTTTCTTT. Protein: CASSFYPRGVGRTEAFF. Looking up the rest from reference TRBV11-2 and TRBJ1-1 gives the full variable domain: EAGVAQSPRYKIIEKRQSVAFWCNPISGHATLYWYQQILGQGPKLLIQFQNNGVVDDSQLPKDRFSAERLKGVDSTLKIQPAKLEDSAVYLCASSFYPRGVGRTEAFFGQGTRLTVV.

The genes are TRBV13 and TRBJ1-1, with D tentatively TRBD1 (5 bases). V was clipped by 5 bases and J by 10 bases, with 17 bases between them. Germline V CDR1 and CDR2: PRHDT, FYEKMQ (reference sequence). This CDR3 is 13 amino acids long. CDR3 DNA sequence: TGTGCCAGCAGCCGGGACGGGTCTGATTCAGCTTTCTTT. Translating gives CASSRDGSDSAFF.

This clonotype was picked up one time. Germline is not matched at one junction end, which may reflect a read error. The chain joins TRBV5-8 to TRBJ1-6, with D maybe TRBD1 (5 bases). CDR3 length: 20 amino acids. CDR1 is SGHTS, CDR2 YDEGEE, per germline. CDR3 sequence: CASSQRTPHGAGGDNSPLHF. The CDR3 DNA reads TGCGCCAGCAGCCAACGAACTCCCCATGGAGCCGGAGGGGATAATTCACCCCTCCACTTT. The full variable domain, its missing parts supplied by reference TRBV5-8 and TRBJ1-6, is EAGVTQSPTHLIKTRGQQATLRCSPISGHTSVYWYQQALGLGLQFLLWYDEGEERNRGNFPPRFSGRQFPNYSSELNVNALELEDSALYLCASSQRTPHGAGGDNSPLHFGNGTRLTVT.

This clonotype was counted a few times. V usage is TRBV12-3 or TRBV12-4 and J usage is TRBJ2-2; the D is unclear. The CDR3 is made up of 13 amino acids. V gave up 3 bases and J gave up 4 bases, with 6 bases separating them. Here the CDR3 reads CASSLWGTGELFF. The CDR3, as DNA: TGTGCCAGCAGTTTGTGGGGCACCGGGGAGCTGTTTTTT.

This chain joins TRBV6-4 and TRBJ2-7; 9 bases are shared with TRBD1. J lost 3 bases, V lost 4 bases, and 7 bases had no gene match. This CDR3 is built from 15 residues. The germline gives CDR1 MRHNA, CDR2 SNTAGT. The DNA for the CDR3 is TGTGCCAGCAGTGGTGACAGGGGGGCGTACTACGAGCAGTACTTC. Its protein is CASSGDRGAYYEQYF.

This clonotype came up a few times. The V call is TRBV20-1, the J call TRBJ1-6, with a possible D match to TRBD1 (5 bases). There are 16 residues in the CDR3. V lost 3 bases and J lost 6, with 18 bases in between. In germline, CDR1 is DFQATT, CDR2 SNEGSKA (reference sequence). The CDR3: CSARVSGWGSNSPLHF. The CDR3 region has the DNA TGCAGTGCTAGGGTTTCAGGGTGGGGATCTAATTCACCCCTCCACTTT.

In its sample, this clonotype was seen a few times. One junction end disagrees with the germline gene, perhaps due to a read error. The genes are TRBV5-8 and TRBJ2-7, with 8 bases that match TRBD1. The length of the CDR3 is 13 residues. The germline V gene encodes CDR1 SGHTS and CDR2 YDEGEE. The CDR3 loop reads CAGSSGQVGEQYF. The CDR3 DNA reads TGTGCCGGCAGTTCGGGACAGGTGGGCGAGCAGTACTTC.

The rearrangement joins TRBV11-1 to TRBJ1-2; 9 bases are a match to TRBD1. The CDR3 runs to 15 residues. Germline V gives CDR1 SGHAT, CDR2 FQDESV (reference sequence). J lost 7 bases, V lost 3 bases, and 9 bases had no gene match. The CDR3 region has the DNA TGTGCCAGCAGCTTGACAGGGGGTGTCTTAGGTGGCTACACCTTC. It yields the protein CASSLTGGVLGGYTF.

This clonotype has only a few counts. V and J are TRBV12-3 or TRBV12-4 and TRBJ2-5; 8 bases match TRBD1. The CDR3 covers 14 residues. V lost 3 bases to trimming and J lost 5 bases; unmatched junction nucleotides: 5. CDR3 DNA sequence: TGTGCCAGCAGTTTTTCGACAGGGGTTGAGACCCAGTACTTC. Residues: CASSFSTGVETQYF.

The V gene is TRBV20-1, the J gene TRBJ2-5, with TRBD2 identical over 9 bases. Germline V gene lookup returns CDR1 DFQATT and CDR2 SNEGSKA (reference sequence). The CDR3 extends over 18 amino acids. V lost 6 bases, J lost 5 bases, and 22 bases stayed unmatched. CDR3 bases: TGCAGTGCCCCCCCAGCCGAGACTAGCGGAACGATGGGGGAGACCCAGTACTTC. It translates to CSAPPAETSGTMGETQYF.